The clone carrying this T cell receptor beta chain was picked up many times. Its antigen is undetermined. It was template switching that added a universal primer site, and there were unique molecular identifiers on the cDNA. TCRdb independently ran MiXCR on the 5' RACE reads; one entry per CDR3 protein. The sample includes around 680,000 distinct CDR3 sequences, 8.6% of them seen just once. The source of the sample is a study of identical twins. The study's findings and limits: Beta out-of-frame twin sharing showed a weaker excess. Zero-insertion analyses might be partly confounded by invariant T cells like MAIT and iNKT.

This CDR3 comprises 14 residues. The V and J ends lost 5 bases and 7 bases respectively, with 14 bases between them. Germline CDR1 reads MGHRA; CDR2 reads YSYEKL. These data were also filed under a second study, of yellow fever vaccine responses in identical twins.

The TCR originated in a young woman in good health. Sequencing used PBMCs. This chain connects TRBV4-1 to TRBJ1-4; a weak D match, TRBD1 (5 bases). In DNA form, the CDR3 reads TGCGCCAGCAGCGATCTTACGGGGGGTGAAAAACTGTTTTTT. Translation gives CASSDLTGGEKLFF.